This T cell receptor beta chain was observed in a study of shared clonotypes between healthy human individuals. For the study at large: Each donor's CD8 memory used one plate, CD8 naive two, each CD4 subset three. Study observations and caveats: Among non-shared clonotypes, generation probabilities were lower than among those shared by all four donors. Clonotype sharing among donors was expected to depend on sequencing depth. Blood alone was sampled, and tissue repertoires likely differ.

In regard to this clone: The target antigen is unknown.

Method: immunoSEQ multiplex PCR; TCRdb's copy keeps in-frame clones and lacks some. The data contain about 520,000 clones, about 96% of them singletons. Germline values: CDR1 MGHRA, CDR2 YSYEKL. Trimming took 0 bases from V and 4 from J, leaving 15 bases between them. The CDR3 spans 16 residues. The specimen sequenced was naive CD4+ T cells sorted from blood. Subset described: CD45RA+ positively selected. This clonotype was sampled from a woman aged 25 to 39 in good health. The chain combines TRBV4-1 with TRBJ2-5; the D is unclear. CDR3 residues: CASSQDPALGGETQYF. The CDR3, as DNA: TGCGCCAGCAGCCAAGATCCCGCTTTGGGCGGAGAGACCCAGTACTTC.